The 15 T cell receptor beta chains listed next were all sequenced from one sample in a study of CD8+ T cells in alopecia areata listed by TCRdb under 2018. The receptor library was made with the immunoSEQ multiplex PCR assay. For TCR sequencing, RNA was extracted from every sample and reverse transcribed into cDNA to serve as template. TCRdb holds this immuneACCESS table with in-frame rearrangements only. Some clones are missing; in checked studies, unresolved V genes explain under half, and the rest has no known cause. The sample table holds about 190,000 clones, of which less than 70% were seen once. The ten largest account for approximately 1.3% of the sample. The meaning of the sample's treatment or condition label: oral pan-JAK inhibitor, 5-10 mg twice daily. The input for sequencing was CD4+ T cells sorted from blood, taken at approximately week 49, from a patient treated with tofacitinib. The receptors shown here come from a human donor with alopecia areata.

The rearrangement joins TRBV30 to TRBJ2-5, with a weak D call TRBD2 (5 bases). The germline V gene encodes CDR1 GTSNPN and CDR2 SVGIG (reference sequence). The CDR3 has 12 residues. V lost 7 bases, J lost 5 bases, and 14 bases lay in between. Here the CDR3 reads CASQTGLETQYF. In DNA form, the CDR3 reads TGTGCCTCCCAAACGGGGTTGGAGACCCAGTACTTC.

This clone has only a few counts. The V call is TRBV7-2, the J call TRBJ1-1; D unresolved. CDR3 length: 13 residues. V dropped 1 base and J dropped 1 base, with 4 bases sitting between them. In germline, CDR1 is SGHTA, CDR2 FQGNSA. CDR3 loop: CASSLDRNTEAFF. For the CDR3, the DNA is TGTGCCAGCAGCTTAGACAGGAACACTGAAGCTTTCTTT.

This chain links TRBV9 with TRBJ2-5; D unresolved. V was clipped by 4 bases and J by 7 bases, with 17 bases between them. Germline-derived CDR1 and CDR2 are SGDLS and YYNGEE. The CDR3 length is 14 residues. In DNA form, the CDR3 reads TGTGCCAGCAGCCAAGACATCGGGTTCGGGACCCAGTACTTC. It codes for CASSQDIGFGTQYF.

A single count supports this clone. The chain couples TRBV29-1 to TRBJ1-6; 7 bases fit TRBD1. The CDR3 runs 13 residues. V lost 6 bases, J lost 7 bases, and 6 bases stayed unmatched. Germline V gene sequence: CDR1 SQVTM, CDR2 ANQGSEA. The CDR3 nucleotides are TGCAGCGTAGGGACAGAACCAAATTCACCCCTCCACTTT. Translated, it gives CSVGTEPNSPLHF.

This clone was observed a single time. The J gene is TRBJ1-1, the V gene TRBV2; D is perhaps TRBD1 (5 bases). Germline CDR1 reads SNHLY; CDR2 reads FYNNEI. This CDR3 has 13 residues. Trimming stripped 4 bases from V and 4 bases from J, with 10 bases between. CDR3 sequence reads: CASSARETTEAFF. CDR3 DNA: TGTGCCAGCAGTGCCAGGGAAACCACTGAAGCTTTCTTT.

The rearrangement joins TRBV29-1 to TRBJ2-7, with 9 nucleotides matching TRBD1. This CDR3 region has 12 residues. The ends lost 7 bases at V and 5 bases at J; junction bases unmatched: 6. In germline, CDR1 is SQVTM, CDR2 ANQGSEA. CDR3 DNA sequence: TGCAGCGCGGGACAGGGAAGCGACGAGCAGTACTTC. Translated, it gives CSAGQGSDEQYF.

The chain uses TRBV5-1 and TRBJ1-1; TRBD1 is a possible D gene (5 bases). Trimming took 0 bases from V and 5 from J, leaving 14 bases between them. The CDR3 length is 15 residues. Germline CDR1 is SGHRS and CDR2 is YFSETQ. CDR3 sequence reads: CASSLEVGRGTEAFF. In DNA form, the CDR3 reads TGCGCCAGCAGCTTGGAGGTGGGGCGCGGGACTGAAGCTTTCTTT.

This clone showed up just a few times. Other DNA variants within this sample encode the same CDR3. The V and J genes are TRBV7-2 and TRBJ2-7; D is ambiguous. CDR3 length equals 11 residues. The ends were cut back, 5 bases at V and 0 bases at J, with 2 bases in the middle. Germline CDR1 reads SGHTA; CDR2 reads FQGNSA. The CDR3 DNA follows: TGTGCCAGCAGCCTCTCCTACGAGCAGTACTTC. Protein product: CASSLSYEQYF.

The gene calls are TRBV30 and TRBJ2-5, with D unresolved. The CDR3 is made up of 11 amino acids. From germline, CDR1 is GTSNPN and CDR2 SVGIG (reference sequence). V was pared by 4 bases and J by 4 bases, with 7 bases between. The CDR3 region has the DNA TGTGCCTGGACGGATGGAGAGACCCAGTACTTC. Amino acid sequence: CAWTDGETQYF.

The chain combines TRBV2 with TRBJ2-7; no clear D. Looked up from germline, CDR1 is SNHLY and CDR2 is FYNNEI. The CDR3 spans 14 residues. The V end was cut by 1 base, the J end by 6 bases, with 13 bases between. Here the CDR3 reads CASSEGSRRGEQYF. The CDR3 DNA is TGTGCCAGCAGTGAAGGGAGCCGACGAGGCGAGCAGTACTTC.

The rearrangement joins TRBV6-5 to TRBJ2-7; 10 bases match TRBD1. Germline trimming cut 5 bases from V and 6 bases from J; bases unmatched to any gene: 4. Germline values: CDR1 MNHEY, CDR2 SVGAGI. This CDR3 is 13 amino acids long. CDR3 sequence reads: CASSPGTGVEQYF. DNA of the CDR3: TGTGCCAGCAGTCCCGGGACAGGGGTCGAGCAGTACTTC.

V is TRBV30 and J is TRBJ2-3; 15 bases match TRBD2. The V gene's germline CDR1 is GTSNPN and CDR2 SVGIG (reference sequence). Trimming took 3 bases from V and 4 from J; bases not matched to a gene: 5. CDR3 size: 16 residues. DNA of the CDR3: TGTGCCTGGAGGCGGGGACTAGCGGGGGGAGCAGATACGCAGTATTTT. Protein sequence: CAWRRGLAGGADTQYF. Based on the CDR3 plus reference TRBV30 and TRBJ2-3, the full variable domain is SQTIHQWPATLVQPVGSPLSLECTVEGTSNPNLYWYRQAAGRGLQLLFYSVGIGQISSEVPQNLSASRPQDRQFILSSKKLLLSDSGFYLCAWRRGLAGGADTQYFGPGTRLTVL.

This clone was counted ten times or more. The chain uses TRBV4-3 and TRBJ1-1, with D perhaps matching TRBD1 (6 bases). The CDR3 length is 15 residues. Per germline, CDR1 LGHNA and CDR2 YSLEER. Trimming removed 6 bases at V and 5 bases at J, with 19 bases between. The CDR3 region is CASRRLSTGMTEAFF. CDR3 in DNA: TGCGCCAGCAGACGACTCTCGACAGGAATGACTGAAGCTTTCTTT.

The sample holds a few counts of this clone. The rearrangement uses TRBV2 and TRBJ2-7, with unresolved D. The CDR3 has 11 residues. Deletions cut 8 bases from V and 4 bases from J, with 9 bases between. Germline CDR1 reads SNHLY; CDR2 reads FYNNEI. The chain's CDR3 is CASSVGYEQYF. For the CDR3, the DNA is TGTGCCAGCTCTGTAGGGTACGAGCAGTACTTC. The variable domain in full, with the rest retrieved from reference TRBV2 and TRBJ2-7, is EPEVTQTPSHQVTQMGQEVILRCVPISNHLYFYWYRQILGQKVEFLVSFYNNEISEKSEIFDDQFSVERPDGSNFTLKIRSTKLEDSAMYFCASSVGYEQYFGPGTRLTVT.

This clone occurred once. The genes are TRBV6-6 and TRBJ2-6, with D perhaps TRBD1 or TRBD2 (5 bases each). V shed 2 bases and J shed 3 bases, with 11 bases lying between them. In germline, CDR1 is MNHNY, CDR2 SVGAGI (reference sequence). The CDR3 has 16 residues. DNA of the CDR3: TGTGCCAGCAGTTACAGAGGGGAAAGTGGGGCCAACGTCCTGACTTTC. Its translation: CASSYRGESGANVLTF.